These T cell receptor beta chains were read from a single sample in a study of blood T cell repertoires in COVID-19. Clones were read by immunoSEQ multiplex PCR, and TCRdb kept only the in-frame ones, dropping some. The table has 280,000 or so clones, 80% to 90% seen once. The sequenced material came from PBMCs or T cells enriched from blood (not recorded which). All receptors derive from a young man who had recovered from COVID-19. CDR3s include the opening cysteine and the closing phenylalanine or tryptophan. Each record gives: D gene, clone size, J gene, V gene, CDR3 protein, CDR3 DNA. The D gene is left open where the match is weak. A row's size may be missing; if present it is once, few, many or a size class.

.	few	TRBJ1-5	TRBV19	CASSIVGGSNQPQHF	TGTGCCAGTAGTATCGTAGGGGGTAGCAATCAGCCCCAGCATTTT
TRBD1	.	TRBJ2-3	TRBV13	CASSSQGKADTQYF	TGTGCCAGCAGCTCACAGGGGAAGGCAGATACGCAGTATTTT
.	.	TRBJ2-7	TRBV2	CASSLRKTYEQYF	TGTGCCAGCAGCCTCAGAAAAACCTACGAGCAGTACTTC
TRBD1	.	TRBJ1-2	TRBV19	CASSKGNDRVGGYTF	TGTGCCAGTAGTAAGGGTAACGACAGGGTGGGCGGCTACACCTTC
.	.	TRBJ1-2	TRBV7-8	CAPRGERSYTF	TGTGCCCCCCGGGGGGAGAGGAGCTACACCTTC
.	.	TRBJ2-7	TRBV27	CASSSGSVPGEQYF	TGTGCCAGCAGTTCGGGGTCCGTACCGGGCGAGCAGTACTTC
TRBD1	.	TRBJ2-5	TRBV19	CASSSYRGETQYF	TGTGCCAGTAGTTCCTACAGGGGGGAGACCCAGTACTTC
.	.	TRBJ1-3	TRBV4-3	CASSQEQLGNTIYF	TGCGCCAGCAGCCAAGAACAGCTTGGAAACACCATATATTTT
.	.	TRBJ1-5	TRBV2	CASSERGGRRLGMDQPQHF	TGTGCCAGCAGTGAAAGGGGGGGCAGGAGATTAGGTATGGACCAGCCCCAGCATTTT
.	.	TRBJ2-2	TRBV7-9	CASSLMRLTRGELFF	TGTGCCAGCAGCTTAATGCGACTCACGCGCGGGGAGCTGTTTTTT
.	once	TRBJ2-7	TRBV6-2/TRBV6-3	CASSYFSDRGTHYEQYF	TGTGCCAGCAGTTACTTCTCGGACCGGGGGACCCACTACGAGCAGTACTTC
.	.	TRBJ2-5	TRBV15	CATSRGGPSETQYF	TGTGCCACCAGCAGGGGAGGCCCATCCGAGACCCAGTACTTC
.	.	TRBJ1-1	TRBV7-9	CASSAGLSNTEAFF	TGTGCCAGCAGCGCGGGACTGAGCAACACTGAAGCTTTCTTT
TRBD1	.	TRBJ1-1	TRBV4-1	CASRRQGMNTEAFF	TGCGCCAGCAGACGACAGGGCATGAACACTGAAGCTTTCTTT
.	few	TRBJ1-6	TRBV27	CASSFITLNNSPLHF	TGTGCCAGCAGTTTTATAACTCTGAATAATTCACCCCTCCACTTT
.	.	TRBJ2-7	TRBV4-1	CASSQETVPPYEQYF	TGCGCCAGCAGCCAAGAGACAGTTCCCCCCTACGAGCAGTACTTC
.	.	TRBJ2-7	TRBV12-3/TRBV12-4	CASSFTRPKQYF	TGTGCCAGCAGTTTCACCCGTCCTAAGCAGTACTTC
.	.	TRBJ2-7	TRBV12-3/TRBV12-4	CASSSTRAGQYF	TGTGCCAGCAGCTCCACCCGTGCGGGGCAGTACTTC
.	.	TRBJ1-5	TRBV11-1	CASSPDINQPQHF	TGTGCCAGCAGCCCGGACATAAATCAGCCCCAGCATTTT
.	.	TRBJ1-2	TRBV12-3/TRBV12-4	CASSLGGNYGYTF	TGTGCCAGCAGTTTGGGGGGTAACTATGGCTACACCTTC
.	.	TRBJ2-3	TRBV18	CASSPRLGEVDTQYF	TGTGCCAGCTCACCGAGGCTAGGTGAGGTGGATACGCAGTATTTT
.	.	TRBJ1-5	TRBV7-9	CASSPGVGNQPQHF	TGTGCCAGCAGCCCAGGGGTCGGGAATCAGCCCCAGCATTTT
.	.	TRBJ1-5	TRBV21-1	CASSKFARIGTGGPQPQHF	TGTGCCAGCAGCAAATTCGCTAGAATCGGGACAGGGGGTCCTCAGCCCCAGCATTTT
.	.	TRBJ1-1	TRBV12-3/TRBV12-4	CASSYGFTEAFF	TGTGCCAGCAGTTACGGGTTCACTGAAGCTTTCTTT
.	.	TRBJ1-2	TRBV11-3	CASSCGLVTLNYGYTF	TGTGCCAGCAGTTGCGGACTGGTAACTCTTAACTATGGCTACACCTTC
.	.	TRBJ2-1	TRBV4-1	CASSHRQQGTGSNEQFF	TGCGCCAGCAGCCACAGACAACAGGGAACCGGTAGCAATGAGCAGTTCTTC
.	.	TRBJ2-1	TRBV27	CASSLTAPSGSHNEQFF	TGTGCCAGCAGTTTAACCGCCCCGAGCGGGTCACACAATGAGCAGTTCTTC
.	once	TRBJ1-1	TRBV27	CASSPTRWAGKLGTEAFF	TGTGCCAGCAGTCCCACCCGCTGGGCAGGGAAGCTGGGCACTGAAGCTTTCTTT
TRBD1	once	TRBJ1-2	TRBV10-2	CASSESTGVRYGYTF	TGCGCCAGCAGTGAGTCGACAGGGGTACGCTATGGCTACACCTTC
TRBD1	.	TRBJ1-5	TRBV3-1/TRBV3-2	CASSQETGYDQPQHF	TGTGCCAGCAGCCAAGAGACAGGGTATGATCAGCCCCAGCATTTT
TRBD2	.	TRBJ2-1	TRBV3-1/TRBV3-2	CASSHTPSGGYNEQFF	TGTGCCAGCAGCCATACTCCTAGCGGGGGGTACAATGAGCAGTTCTTC